This TCR beta chain was profiled in a study of shared clonotypes between healthy human individuals. Some clones are missing from TCRdb's copy, which holds only in-frame ones; the method was immunoSEQ multiplex PCR. The repertoire holds some 490,000 clones, with about 85% as singletons. CDR1 SNHLY and CDR2 FYNNEI come from the germline V gene. After removal of 5 bases from V and 4 bases from J, the junction contained 5 bases not matched to a gene. CDR3 length: 13 amino acids. This clone was counted once. The clonotype was recovered from a middle-aged woman in good health. Some clones in this sample may be carry-over from other donors' samples. The rearrangement uses TRBV2 and TRBJ2-7, with TRBD2 identical over 7 bases. Sequenced input: PBMCs. Here the CDR3 DNA reads TGTGCCAGCAGTCTAGCGGCGGATTACGAGCAGTACTTC. Protein product: CASSLAADYEQYF.